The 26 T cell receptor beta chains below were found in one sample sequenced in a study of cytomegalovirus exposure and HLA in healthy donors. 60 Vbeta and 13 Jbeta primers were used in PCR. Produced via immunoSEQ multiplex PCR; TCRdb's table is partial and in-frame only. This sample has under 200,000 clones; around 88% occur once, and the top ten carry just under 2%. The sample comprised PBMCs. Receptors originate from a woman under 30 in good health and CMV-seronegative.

CDR3 region: CASSTRGGRDNQPQHF. In DNA, the CDR3 is TGTGCCAGTAGTACGCGGGGTGGCAGGGACAATCAGCCCCAGCATTTT. This chain connects TRBV19 to TRBJ1-5; D is perhaps TRBD1 (5 bases). V was cut by 4 bases and J by 3 bases, with 16 bases left in between. This CDR3 spans 16 amino acids. CDR1 is LNHDA, CDR2 SQIVND, per germline (reference sequence).

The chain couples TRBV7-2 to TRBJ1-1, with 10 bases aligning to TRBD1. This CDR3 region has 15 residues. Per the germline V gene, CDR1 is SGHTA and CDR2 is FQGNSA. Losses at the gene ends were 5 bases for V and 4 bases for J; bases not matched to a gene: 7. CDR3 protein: CASSATGGAGTEAFF. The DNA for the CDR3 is TGTGCCAGCAGCGCGACAGGGGGCGCGGGCACTGAAGCTTTCTTT.

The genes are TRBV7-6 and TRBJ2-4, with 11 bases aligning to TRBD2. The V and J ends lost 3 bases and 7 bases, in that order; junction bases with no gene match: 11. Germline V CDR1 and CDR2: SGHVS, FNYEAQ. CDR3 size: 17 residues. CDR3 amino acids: CASSFGTSGLKVNIQYF. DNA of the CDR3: TGTGCCAGCAGCTTCGGGACTAGCGGACTGAAGGTCAACATTCAGTACTTC.

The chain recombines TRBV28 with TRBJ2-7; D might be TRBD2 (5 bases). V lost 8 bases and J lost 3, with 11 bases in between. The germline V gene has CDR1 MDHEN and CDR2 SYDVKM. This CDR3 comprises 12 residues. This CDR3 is CASAPGDYEQYF. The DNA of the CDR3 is TGTGCCAGCGCACCCGGGGACTACGAGCAGTACTTC.

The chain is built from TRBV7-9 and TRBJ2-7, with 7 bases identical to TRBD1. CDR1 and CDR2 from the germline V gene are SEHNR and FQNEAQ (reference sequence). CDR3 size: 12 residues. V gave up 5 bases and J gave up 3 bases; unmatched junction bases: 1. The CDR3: CASSRQGYEQYF. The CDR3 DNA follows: TGTGCCAGCAGCCGACAGGGCTACGAGCAGTACTTC.

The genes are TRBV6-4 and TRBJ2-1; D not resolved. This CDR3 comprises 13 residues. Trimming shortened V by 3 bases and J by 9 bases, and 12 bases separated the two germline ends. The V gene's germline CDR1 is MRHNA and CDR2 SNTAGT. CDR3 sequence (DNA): TGTGCCAGCAGTGAATCCAGCGCGAGTGAGCAGTTCTTC. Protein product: CASSESSASEQFF.

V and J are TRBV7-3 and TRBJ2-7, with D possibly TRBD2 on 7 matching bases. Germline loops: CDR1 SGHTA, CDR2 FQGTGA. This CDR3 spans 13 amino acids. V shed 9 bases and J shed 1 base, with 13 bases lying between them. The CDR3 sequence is CARRGGHSYEQYF. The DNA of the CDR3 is TGTGCCAGAAGGGGGGGTCATTCCTACGAGCAGTACTTC.

The CDR3 coding sequence is TGTGCCATCAGTGAGCGGCAGGTTGGGACAGGGGTTAGCAATCAGCCCCAGCATTTT. Protein: CAISERQVGTGVSNQPQHF. The chain joins TRBV10-3 to TRBJ1-5; 10 positions agree with TRBD1. The trim removed 2 bases at V and 0 bases at J, leaving 10 bases unmatched. From germline, CDR1 is ENHRY and CDR2 SYGVKD. The CDR3 is 19 residues long.

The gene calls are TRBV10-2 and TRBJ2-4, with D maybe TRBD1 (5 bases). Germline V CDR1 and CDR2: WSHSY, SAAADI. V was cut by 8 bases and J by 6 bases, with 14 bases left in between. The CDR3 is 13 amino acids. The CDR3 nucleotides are TGCGCCAGCTCTACCGACAGTCTAAACATTCAGTACTTC. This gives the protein CASSTDSLNIQYF.

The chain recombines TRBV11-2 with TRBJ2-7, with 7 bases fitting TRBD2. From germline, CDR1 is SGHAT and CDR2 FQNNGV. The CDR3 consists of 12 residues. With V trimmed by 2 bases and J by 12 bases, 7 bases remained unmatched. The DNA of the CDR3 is TGTGCCAGCAGCTTACTCCAGCCGGGAGGGTACTTC. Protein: CASSLLQPGGYF.

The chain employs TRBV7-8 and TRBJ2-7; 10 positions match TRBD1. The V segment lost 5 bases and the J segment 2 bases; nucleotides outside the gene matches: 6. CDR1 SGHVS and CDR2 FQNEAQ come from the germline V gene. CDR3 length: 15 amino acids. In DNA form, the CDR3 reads TGTGCCAGCAGCATATCCGGGACAGGGGCCTACGAGCAGTACTTC. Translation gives CASSISGTGAYEQYF.

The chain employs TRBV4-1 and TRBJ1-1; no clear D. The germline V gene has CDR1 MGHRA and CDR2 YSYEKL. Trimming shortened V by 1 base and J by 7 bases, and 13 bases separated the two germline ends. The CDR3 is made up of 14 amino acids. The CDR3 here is CASSQGEGKREAFF. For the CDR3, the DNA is TGCGCCAGCAGCCAAGGTGAGGGAAAGCGTGAAGCTTTCTTT.

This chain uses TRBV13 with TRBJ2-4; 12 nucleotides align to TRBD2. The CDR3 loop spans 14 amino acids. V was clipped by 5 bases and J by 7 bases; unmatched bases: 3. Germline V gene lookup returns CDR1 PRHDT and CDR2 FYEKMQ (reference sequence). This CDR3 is CASSPSGGANIQYF. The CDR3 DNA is TGTGCCAGCAGCCCTAGCGGGGGGGCGAACATTCAGTACTTC.

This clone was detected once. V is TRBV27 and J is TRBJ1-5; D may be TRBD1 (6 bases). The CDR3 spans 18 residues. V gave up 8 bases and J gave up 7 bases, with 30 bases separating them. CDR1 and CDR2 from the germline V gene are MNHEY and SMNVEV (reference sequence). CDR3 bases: TGTGCCAGCCCCTCCCCCCAACACAGGGACACGACGGGACAGCCCCAGCATTTT. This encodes CASPSPQHRDTTGQPQHF.

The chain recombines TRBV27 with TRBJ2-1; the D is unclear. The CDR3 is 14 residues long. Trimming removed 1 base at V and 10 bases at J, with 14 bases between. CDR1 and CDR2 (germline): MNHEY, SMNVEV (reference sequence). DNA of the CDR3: TGTGCCAGCAGTTTATACCCCGTGGAGCTCGAGCAGTTCTTC. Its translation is CASSLYPVELEQFF.

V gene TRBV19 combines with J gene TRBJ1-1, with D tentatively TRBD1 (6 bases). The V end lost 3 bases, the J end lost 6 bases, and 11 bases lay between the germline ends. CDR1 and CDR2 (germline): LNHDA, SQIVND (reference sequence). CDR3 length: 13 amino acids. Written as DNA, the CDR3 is TGTGCCAGTAGTATGGGACACAGCTCTGAAGCTTTCTTT. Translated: CASSMGHSSEAFF. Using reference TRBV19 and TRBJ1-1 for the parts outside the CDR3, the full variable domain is DGGITQSPKYLFRKEGQNVTLSCEQNLNHDAMYWYRQDPGQGLRLIYYSQIVNDFQKGDIAEGYSVSREKKESFPLTVTSAQKNPTAFYLCASSMGHSSEAFFGQGTRLTVV.

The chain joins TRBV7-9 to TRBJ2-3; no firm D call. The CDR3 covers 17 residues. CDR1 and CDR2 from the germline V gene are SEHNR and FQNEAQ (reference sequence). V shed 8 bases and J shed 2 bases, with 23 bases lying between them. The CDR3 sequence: CASSLPAAALITDTQYF. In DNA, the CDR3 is TGTGCCAGCTCTCTTCCCGCGGCAGCCCTTATCACAGATACGCAGTATTTT.

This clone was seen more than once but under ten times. The CDR3 here is CASSLAAGLSTEAFF. CDR3 sequence (DNA): TGCGCCAGCAGCTTGGCGGCAGGCCTGAGCACTGAAGCTTTCTTT. This chain joins TRBV5-1 and TRBJ1-1, with D uncertain. V gave up 0 bases and J gave up 4 bases, with 13 bases separating them. CDR1 is SGHRS, CDR2 YFSETQ, per germline. The CDR3 is 15 amino acids. Using reference TRBV5-1 and TRBJ1-1 for the parts outside the CDR3, the full variable domain is KAGVTQTPRYLIKTRGQQVTLSCSPISGHRSVSWYQQTPGQGLQFLFEYFSETQRNKGNFPGRFSGRQFSNSRSEMNVSTLELGDSALYLCASSLAAGLSTEAFFGQGTRLTVV.

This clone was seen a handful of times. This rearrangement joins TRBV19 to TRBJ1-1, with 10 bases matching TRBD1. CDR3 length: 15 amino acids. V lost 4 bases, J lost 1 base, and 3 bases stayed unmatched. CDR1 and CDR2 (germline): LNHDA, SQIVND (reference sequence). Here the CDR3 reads CASSTWTGGNTEAFF. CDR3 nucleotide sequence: TGTGCCAGTAGTACATGGACAGGGGGGAACACTGAAGCTTTCTTT.

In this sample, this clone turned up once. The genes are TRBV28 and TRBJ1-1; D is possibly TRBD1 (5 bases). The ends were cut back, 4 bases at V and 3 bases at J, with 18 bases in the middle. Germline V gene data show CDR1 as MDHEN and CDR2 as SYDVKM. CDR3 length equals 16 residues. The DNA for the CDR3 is TGTGCCAGCAGTTGGGGATTCCCGGGGGGGGACACTGAAGCTTTCTTT. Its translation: CASSWGFPGGDTEAFF.

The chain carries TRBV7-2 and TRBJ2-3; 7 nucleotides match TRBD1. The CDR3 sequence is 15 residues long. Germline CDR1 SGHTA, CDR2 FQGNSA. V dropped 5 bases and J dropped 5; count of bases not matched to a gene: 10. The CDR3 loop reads CASSPGRGQKDTQYF. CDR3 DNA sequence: TGTGCCAGCAGCCCCGGCCGGGGACAGAAAGATACGCAGTATTTT.

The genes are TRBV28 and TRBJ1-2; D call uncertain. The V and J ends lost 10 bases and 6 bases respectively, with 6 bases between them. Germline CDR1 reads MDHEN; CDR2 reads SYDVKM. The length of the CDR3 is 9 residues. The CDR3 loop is CAINNGYTF. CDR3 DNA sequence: TGTGCCATCAACAATGGCTACACCTTC.

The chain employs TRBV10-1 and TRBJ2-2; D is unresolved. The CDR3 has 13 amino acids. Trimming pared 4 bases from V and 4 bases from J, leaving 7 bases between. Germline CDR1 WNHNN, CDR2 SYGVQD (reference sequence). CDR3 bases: TGCGCCAGCAGTGGCTCACTCACCGGGGAGCTGTTTTTT. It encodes CASSGSLTGELFF.

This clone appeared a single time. The CDR3 region is CASSLISSGRPFEQYF. Written as DNA, the CDR3 is TGTGCCAGCAGTTTAATAAGCAGCGGGAGGCCTTTTGAGCAGTACTTC. The V and J genes are TRBV27 and TRBJ2-7; the match to TRBD2 covers 9 bases. Unmatched junction bases numbered 12, after V lost 2 bases and J lost 7 bases. Germline V gene data show CDR1 as MNHEY and CDR2 as SMNVEV (reference sequence). This CDR3 is built from 16 residues.

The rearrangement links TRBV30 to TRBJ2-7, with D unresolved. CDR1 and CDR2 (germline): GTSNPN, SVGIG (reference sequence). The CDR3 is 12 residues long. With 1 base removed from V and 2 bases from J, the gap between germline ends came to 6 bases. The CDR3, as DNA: TGTGCCTGGAGTGGAATAGCCTACGAGCAGTACTTC. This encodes CAWSGIAYEQYF.

The CDR3 loop is CASSESHPSRAGVPRANYGYTF. DNA of the CDR3: TGCGCCAGCAGTGAGTCACATCCCTCGCGCGCCGGAGTCCCCAGGGCTAACTATGGCTACACCTTC. The chain recombines TRBV10-1 with TRBJ1-2; tentative D call: TRBD1 (5 bases). This CDR3 is 22 amino acids long. Germline lookup yields CDR1 WNHNN and CDR2 SYGVQD (reference sequence). The V end was cut by 0 bases, the J end by 0 bases, with 29 bases between.